The present T cell receptor (beta chain) was sequenced within a study of blood T cell repertoires in COVID-19. Study overall: Whether acute or convalescent, the COVID-19 samples came from the United States, Italy and Spain.

Per the original methods: Reference gene primer amplification yielded estimated nucleated cell counts. Produced via immunoSEQ multiplex PCR; TCRdb's table is partial and in-frame only. Clone size and V and J calls were adopted from that table, with D and trimming inferred from the DNA. The sample shows some 200,000 clones, approximately 78% of them seen only once. V was shortened by 1 base and J by 3 bases, with 10 bases between the two germline ends. Germline V gene sequence: CDR1 MGHRA, CDR2 YSYEKL. The CDR3 is 14 residues long. A single count supports this clone. Input material: peripheral blood. The chain carries TRBV4-1 and TRBJ2-7; possible D gene TRBD2, 6 bases. The TCR was taken from a middle-aged woman with acute or convalescent COVID-19. CDR3 in amino acids: CASSQVMTSYEQYF. In nucleotides, the CDR3 is TGCGCCAGCAGCCAAGTTATGACTAGCTACGAGCAGTACTTC.